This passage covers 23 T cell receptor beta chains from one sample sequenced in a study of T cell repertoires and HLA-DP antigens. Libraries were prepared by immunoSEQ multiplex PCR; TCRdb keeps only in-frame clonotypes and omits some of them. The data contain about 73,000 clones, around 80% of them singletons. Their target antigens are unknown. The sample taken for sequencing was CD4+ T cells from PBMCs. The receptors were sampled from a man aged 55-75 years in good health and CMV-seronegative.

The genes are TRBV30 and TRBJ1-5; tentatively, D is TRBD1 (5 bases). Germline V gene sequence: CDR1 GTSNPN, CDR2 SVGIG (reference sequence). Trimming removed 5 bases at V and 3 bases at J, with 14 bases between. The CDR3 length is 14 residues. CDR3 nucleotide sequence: TGTGCCTGGGGGGGGGACTCTCCCAATCAGCCCCAGCATTTT. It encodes CAWGGDSPNQPQHF.

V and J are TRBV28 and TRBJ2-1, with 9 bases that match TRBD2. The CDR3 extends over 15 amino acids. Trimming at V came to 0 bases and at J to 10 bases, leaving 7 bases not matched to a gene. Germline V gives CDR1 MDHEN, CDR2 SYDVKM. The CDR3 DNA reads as TGTGCCAGCAGTTTATGGGGTAGCGGGAGCGGCGAGCAGTTCTTC. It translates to CASSLWGSGSGEQFF.

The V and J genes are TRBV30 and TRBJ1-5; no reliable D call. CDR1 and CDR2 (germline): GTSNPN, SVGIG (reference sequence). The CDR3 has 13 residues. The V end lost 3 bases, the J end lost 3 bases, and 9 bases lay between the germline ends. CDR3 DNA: TGTGCCTGGAGCCTGAGCAACAATCAGCCCCAGCATTTT. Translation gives CAWSLSNNQPQHF.

The CDR3 DNA reads as TGTGCCAGCAGGACGTCTCGGGCGGCCTACGAGCAGTACTTC. This translates into CASRTSRAAYEQYF. This chain uses TRBV27 with TRBJ2-7; D unresolved. Germline V gene sequence: CDR1 MNHEY, CDR2 SMNVEV (reference sequence). The CDR3 covers 14 residues. V was shortened by 6 bases and J by 2 bases, with 14 bases between the two germline ends.

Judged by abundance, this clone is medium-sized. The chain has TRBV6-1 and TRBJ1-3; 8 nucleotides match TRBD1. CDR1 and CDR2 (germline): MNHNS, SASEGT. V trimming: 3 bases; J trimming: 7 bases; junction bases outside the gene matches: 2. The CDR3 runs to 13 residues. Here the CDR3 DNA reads TGTGCCAGCAGTGAGAACAGGGGGAACACCATATATTTT. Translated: CASSENRGNTIYF.

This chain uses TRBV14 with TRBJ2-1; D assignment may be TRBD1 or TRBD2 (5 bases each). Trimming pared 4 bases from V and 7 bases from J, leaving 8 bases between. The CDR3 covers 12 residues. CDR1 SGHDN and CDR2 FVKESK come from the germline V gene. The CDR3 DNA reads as TGTGCCAGCAGCCGGGGGTGGAATGAGCAGTTCTTC. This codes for CASSRGWNEQFF.

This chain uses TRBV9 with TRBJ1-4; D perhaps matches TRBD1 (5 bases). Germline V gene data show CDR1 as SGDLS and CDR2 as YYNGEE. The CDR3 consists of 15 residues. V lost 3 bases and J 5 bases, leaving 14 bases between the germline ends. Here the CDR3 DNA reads TGTGCCAGCAGCGCAAGGGTGGGGGGAAATGAAAAACTGTTTTTT. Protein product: CASSARVGGNEKLFF.

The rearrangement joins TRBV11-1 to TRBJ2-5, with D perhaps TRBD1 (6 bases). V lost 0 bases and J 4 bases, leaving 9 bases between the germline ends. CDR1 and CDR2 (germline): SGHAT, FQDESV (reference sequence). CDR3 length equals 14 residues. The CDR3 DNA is TGTGCCAGCAGCTTAGCGGGGGCGCGAGAGACCCAGTACTTC. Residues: CASSLAGARETQYF.

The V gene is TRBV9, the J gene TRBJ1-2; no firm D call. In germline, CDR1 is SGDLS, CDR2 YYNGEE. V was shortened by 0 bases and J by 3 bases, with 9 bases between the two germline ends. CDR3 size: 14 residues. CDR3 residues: CASSVGYRDYGYTF. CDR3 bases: TGTGCCAGCAGCGTAGGGTATAGGGACTATGGCTACACCTTC.

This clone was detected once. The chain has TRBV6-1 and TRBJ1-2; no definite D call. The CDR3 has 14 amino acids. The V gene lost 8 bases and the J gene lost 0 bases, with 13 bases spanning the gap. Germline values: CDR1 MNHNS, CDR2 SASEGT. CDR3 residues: CASGGRPTNYGYTF. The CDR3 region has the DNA TGTGCCAGCGGAGGACGTCCTACTAACTATGGCTACACCTTC.

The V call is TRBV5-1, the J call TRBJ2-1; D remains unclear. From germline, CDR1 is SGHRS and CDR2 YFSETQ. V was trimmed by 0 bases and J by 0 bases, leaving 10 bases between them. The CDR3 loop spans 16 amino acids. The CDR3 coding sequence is TGCGCCAGCAGCTTGGAAATAGACAACTCCTACAATGAGCAGTTCTTC. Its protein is CASSLEIDNSYNEQFF.

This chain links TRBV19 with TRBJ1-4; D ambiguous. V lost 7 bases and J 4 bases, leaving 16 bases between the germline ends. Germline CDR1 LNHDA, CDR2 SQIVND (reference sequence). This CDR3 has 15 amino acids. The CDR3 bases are TGTGCCAGTACCCAATGGATGGGGTTTAATGAAAAACTGTTTTTT. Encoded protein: CASTQWMGFNEKLFF.

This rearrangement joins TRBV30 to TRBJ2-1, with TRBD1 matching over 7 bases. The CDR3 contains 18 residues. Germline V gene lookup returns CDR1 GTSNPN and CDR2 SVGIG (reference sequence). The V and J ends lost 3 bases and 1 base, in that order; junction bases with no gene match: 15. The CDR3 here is CAWSTYRQTGMSYNEQFF. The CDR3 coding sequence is TGTGCCTGGAGCACTTACCGTCAGACAGGGATGTCCTACAATGAGCAGTTCTTC.

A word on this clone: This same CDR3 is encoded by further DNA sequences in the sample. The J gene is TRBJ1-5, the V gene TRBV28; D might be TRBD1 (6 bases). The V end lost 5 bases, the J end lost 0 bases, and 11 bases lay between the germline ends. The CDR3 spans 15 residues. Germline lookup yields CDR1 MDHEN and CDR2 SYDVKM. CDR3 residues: CASSPDSYSNQPQHF. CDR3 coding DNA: TGTGCCAGCAGTCCGGACAGTTATAGCAATCAGCCCCAGCATTTT.

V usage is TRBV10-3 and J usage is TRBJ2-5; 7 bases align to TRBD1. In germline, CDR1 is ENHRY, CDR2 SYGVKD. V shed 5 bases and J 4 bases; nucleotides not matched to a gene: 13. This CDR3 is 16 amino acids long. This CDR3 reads CAISRTGTALGETQYF. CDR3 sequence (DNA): TGTGCCATCAGTCGAACCGGGACAGCCCTGGGAGAGACCCAGTACTTC.

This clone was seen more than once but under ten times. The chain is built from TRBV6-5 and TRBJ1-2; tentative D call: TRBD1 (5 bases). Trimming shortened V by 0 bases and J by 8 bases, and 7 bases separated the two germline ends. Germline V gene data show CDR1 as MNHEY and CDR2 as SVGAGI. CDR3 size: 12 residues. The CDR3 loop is CASSYSGDGYTF. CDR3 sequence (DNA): TGTGCCAGCAGTTACTCGGGGGACGGCTACACCTTC.

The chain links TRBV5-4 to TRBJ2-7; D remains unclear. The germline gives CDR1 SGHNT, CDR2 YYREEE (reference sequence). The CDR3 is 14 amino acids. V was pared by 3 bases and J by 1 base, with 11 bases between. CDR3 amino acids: CASSSDLGSYEQYF. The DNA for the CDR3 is TGTGCCAGCAGCTCCGACTTGGGTTCCTACGAGCAGTACTTC.

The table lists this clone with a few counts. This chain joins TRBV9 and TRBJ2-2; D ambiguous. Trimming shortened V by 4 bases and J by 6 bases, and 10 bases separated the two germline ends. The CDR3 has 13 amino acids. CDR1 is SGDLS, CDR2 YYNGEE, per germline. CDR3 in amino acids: CASSSSFPGELFF. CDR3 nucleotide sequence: TGTGCCAGCAGCTCTAGTTTCCCCGGGGAGCTGTTTTTT.

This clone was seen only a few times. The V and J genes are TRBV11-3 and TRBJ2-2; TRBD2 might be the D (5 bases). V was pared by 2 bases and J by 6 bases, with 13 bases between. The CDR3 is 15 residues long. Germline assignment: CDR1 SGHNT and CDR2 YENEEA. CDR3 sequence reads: CASSLIQSGAGELFF. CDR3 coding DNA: TGTGCCAGCAGCTTAATCCAGAGCGGTGCCGGGGAGCTGTTTTTT.

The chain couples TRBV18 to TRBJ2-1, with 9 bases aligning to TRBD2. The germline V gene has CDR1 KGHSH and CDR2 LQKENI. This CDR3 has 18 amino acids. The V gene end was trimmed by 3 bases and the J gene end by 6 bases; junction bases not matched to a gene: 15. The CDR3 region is CASSPQSPSGERVNEQFF. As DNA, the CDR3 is TGTGCCAGCTCACCGCAATCCCCTAGCGGGGAGAGGGTCAATGAGCAGTTCTTC.

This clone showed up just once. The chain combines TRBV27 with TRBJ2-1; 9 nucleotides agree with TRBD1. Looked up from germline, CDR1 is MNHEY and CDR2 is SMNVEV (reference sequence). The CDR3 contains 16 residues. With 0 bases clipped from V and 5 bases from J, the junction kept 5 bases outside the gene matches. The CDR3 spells CASSLSRTGVHNEQFF. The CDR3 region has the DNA TGTGCCAGCAGTTTATCCAGGACAGGGGTCCACAATGAGCAGTTCTTC.

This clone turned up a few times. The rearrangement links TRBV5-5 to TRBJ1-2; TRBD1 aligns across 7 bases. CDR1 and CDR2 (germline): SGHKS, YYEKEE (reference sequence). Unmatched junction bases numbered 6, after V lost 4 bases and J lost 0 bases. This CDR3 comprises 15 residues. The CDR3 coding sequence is TGTGCCAGCAGCGCCTATGGGACAGCTAACTATGGCTACACCTTC. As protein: CASSAYGTANYGYTF.

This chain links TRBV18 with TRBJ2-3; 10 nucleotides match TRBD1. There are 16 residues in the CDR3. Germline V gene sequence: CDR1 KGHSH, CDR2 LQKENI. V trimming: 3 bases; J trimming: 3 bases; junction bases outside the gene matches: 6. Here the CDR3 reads CASSPLDRGQTDTQYF. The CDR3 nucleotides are TGTGCCAGCTCACCCCTTGACAGGGGGCAAACAGATACGCAGTATTTT.